This T cell receptor beta chain was identified during a study of cytomegalovirus exposure and HLA in healthy donors. The overall study: In an earlier analysis, around 100 million unique TCR beta sequences were found from about 179 million T cells. Whole-study results and caveats: In an earlier analysis, productive rearrangement rates for most beta V segments clustered near 87% or 30%. TCR beta chains numbering roughly 150 were designated cytomegalovirus-associated.

The PCR employed 60 Vbeta primers together with 13 Jbeta primers. In the source study's methods: A later analysis tallied approximately 80 million unique TCR beta chains, some 10 million of them shared. Method: immunoSEQ multiplex PCR; TCRdb's copy keeps in-frame clones and lacks some. The V and J calls and clone size come from that table; D and trimming were worked out from the DNA. Of around 200,000 clones listed, roughly four fifths are singletons. CDR3 length equals 18 residues. Germline V gives CDR1 LGHNA, CDR2 YNFKEQ. V gave up 1 base and J gave up 6 bases; unmatched junction bases: 7. Note on this clone: The target antigen is unknown.

The J gene is TRBJ2-1, the V gene TRBV4-2, with TRBD2 matching over 15 bases. The sequence came from a male donor in good health and CMV-seronegative. Sequencing was carried out using PBMCs. The chain's CDR3 is CASSQGFRTSGRANEQFF. The CDR3 nucleotides are TGTGCCAGCAGCCAAGGGTTCAGGACTAGCGGGAGGGCCAATGAGCAGTTCTTC.